The next 23 T cell receptor beta chains were all read from a single sample in a study of control samples from healthy donors and cancer patients. Method: immunoSEQ multiplex PCR; TCRdb's copy keeps in-frame clones and lacks some. Among about 89,000 clones listed, about 85% were seen once. Input material: blood. Every receptor here comes from a woman aged 40 to 50 in good health.

The DNA of the CDR3 is TGTGCCTGGAACACAGGGAAACATGGCTACACCTTC. Amino acid sequence: CAWNTGKHGYTF. V gene TRBV30 combines with J gene TRBJ1-2, with D possibly being TRBD1 (6 bases). The CDR3 totals 12 residues. The germline V gene has CDR1 GTSNPN and CDR2 SVGIG (reference sequence). V lost 4 bases to trimming and J lost 6 bases, with 12 bases between them.

CDR3 in DNA: TGTGCTAGTGCCCTTATTCGGGGGGCGCTGGATCAGCCCCAGCATTTT. Translation gives CASALIRGALDQPQHF. The gene calls are TRBV12-5 and TRBJ1-5; D possibly corresponds to TRBD1 (6 bases). CDR3 size: 16 residues. CDR1 and CDR2 from the germline V gene are LGHNT and FRNRAP. V dropped 7 bases and J dropped 5 bases, with 21 bases sitting between them.

The V and J genes are TRBV7-8 and TRBJ2-1; TRBD2 matches 8 bases. CDR3 length equals 14 residues. With V trimmed by 5 bases and J by 4 bases, 4 bases remained unmatched. CDR1 and CDR2 from the germline V gene are SGHVS and FQNEAQ. The CDR3: CASSRGGRYNEQFF. The DNA for the CDR3 is TGTGCCAGCAGCCGGGGGGGCCGATACAATGAGCAGTTCTTC.

In this sample, this clone turned up once. The gene calls are TRBV9 and TRBJ2-3; 8 positions match TRBD1. From germline, CDR1 is SGDLS and CDR2 YYNGEE. The V and J ends lost 0 bases and 0 bases, in that order; junction bases with no gene match: 9. The CDR3 runs 18 residues. The CDR3 sequence is CASSVAGTGPSSTDTQYF. CDR3 in DNA: TGTGCCAGCAGCGTAGCTGGGACAGGTCCCTCCAGCACAGATACGCAGTATTTT.

The rearrangement links TRBV6-4 to TRBJ1-2; tentatively, D is TRBD1 (5 bases). This CDR3 comprises 15 residues. Germline CDR1 MRHNA, CDR2 SNTAGT. Trimming stripped 6 bases from V and 6 bases from J, with 20 bases between. This chain's CDR3 is CASRADSPLMNGYTF. CDR3 nucleotides: TGTGCCAGCAGGGCCGACAGCCCATTAATGAATGGCTACACCTTC.

The chain is built from TRBV5-1 and TRBJ2-3; 7 nucleotides line up with TRBD2. Trimming cost V 2 bases and J 5 bases; bases outside gene matches: 8. In germline, CDR1 is SGHRS, CDR2 YFSETQ. CDR3 size: 15 residues. CDR3 nucleotides: TGCGCCAGCAGCTTCCGGAGCGGGGCTTTAGATACGCAGTATTTT. The encoded protein is CASSFRSGALDTQYF.

The chain recombines TRBV4-1 with TRBJ1-4, with TRBD1 matching over 9 bases. The junction had 1 base not matched to a gene; V was cut back by 3 bases and J by 5 bases. The CDR3 totals 14 residues. CDR1 and CDR2 (germline): MGHRA, YSYEKL. This CDR3 is CASSQGQGNEKLFF. The CDR3, as DNA: TGCGCCAGCAGCCAGGGACAGGGAAATGAAAAACTGTTTTTT.

This clone showed up just once. This chain's CDR3 is CASSRTGTANTGELFF. Here the CDR3 DNA reads TGTGCCAGCTCTCGCACCGGGACAGCGAACACCGGGGAGCTGTTTTTT. The chain couples TRBV18 to TRBJ2-2, with TRBD1 matching over 7 bases. V lost 6 bases to trimming and J lost 0 bases; unmatched junction nucleotides: 7. Germline assignment: CDR1 KGHSH and CDR2 LQKENI. CDR3 length equals 16 residues.

DNA for the CDR3: TGTGCCACCAGTGATCCTTTTCAAGCACAGGGAAGCACCTTC. It is translated as CATSDPFQAQGSTF. The chain uses TRBV24-1 and TRBJ1-2, with D tentatively TRBD1 (6 bases). The V end was cut by 3 bases, the J end by 13 bases, with 20 bases between. This CDR3 contains 14 residues. Germline V gene sequence: CDR1 KGHDR, CDR2 SFDVKD.

The V gene is TRBV19, the J gene TRBJ2-3, with no clear D. The CDR3 is 13 residues long. CDR1 is LNHDA, CDR2 SQIVND, per germline (reference sequence). V was cut by 2 bases and J by 5 bases, with 8 bases left in between. As DNA, the CDR3 is TGTGCCAGTAGTATAAAGACGGGAGATACGCAGTATTTT. Its translation is CASSIKTGDTQYF.

The chain's CDR3 is CASSTGDSNQPQHF. CDR3 sequence (DNA): TGTGCCAGCTCCACAGGGGATAGTAATCAGCCCCAGCATTTT. V is TRBV18 and J is TRBJ1-5, with 7 bases matching TRBD1. Trimming removed 6 bases from V and 4 bases from J; junction bases left unmatched: 6. Germline V gene sequence: CDR1 KGHSH, CDR2 LQKENI. The CDR3 has 14 amino acids.

The chain employs TRBV29-1 and TRBJ1-3; D perhaps matches TRBD1 (6 bases). This CDR3 is built from 16 residues. Per the germline V gene, CDR1 is SQVTM and CDR2 is ANQGSEA. The V end was cut by 0 bases, the J end by 0 bases, with 12 bases between. The DNA for the CDR3 is TGCAGCGTTGAAGATGAGGGGGGGAGCTCTGGAAACACCATATATTTT. Its protein product is CSVEDEGGSSGNTIYF.

The genes are TRBV3-1 (or the pseudogene TRBV3-2) and TRBJ2-2; no clear D. The V and J ends lost 3 bases and 7 bases respectively, with 6 bases between them. Germline assignment: CDR1 LGHDT and CDR2 YNNKEL (reference sequence). This CDR3 is 12 amino acids long. The CDR3 loop is CASSHGFGELFF. The CDR3 DNA reads as TGTGCCAGCAGCCACGGGTTCGGGGAGCTGTTTTTT.

The V and J genes are TRBV7-2 and TRBJ2-6, with 7 bases identical to TRBD1. The CDR3 contains 15 residues. Germline V gives CDR1 SGHTA, CDR2 FQGNSA. After removal of 6 bases from V and 2 bases from J, the junction contained 4 bases not matched to a gene. The CDR3 sequence is CASRLTGAGANVLTF. The DNA for the CDR3 is TGTGCCAGCAGACTTACAGGGGCTGGGGCCAACGTCCTGACTTTC.

The V gene is TRBV3-1 (or the pseudogene TRBV3-2), the J gene TRBJ1-2, with D uncertain. CDR1 is LGHDT, CDR2 YNNKEL, per germline (reference sequence). Between the trimmed V and J ends, which lost 0 bases and 8 bases, there was a span of 7 bases. The CDR3 covers 12 residues. CDR3 region: CASSQDMGGYTF. The DNA for the CDR3 is TGTGCCAGCAGCCAAGACATGGGGGGCTACACCTTC.

The chain uses TRBV25-1 and TRBJ2-7; 7 positions match TRBD1. The CDR3 loop spans 15 amino acids. CDR1 MGHDK and CDR2 SYGVNS come from the germline V gene. V lost 4 bases to trimming and J lost 5 bases; unmatched junction nucleotides: 11. The CDR3 reads CASSGWDRQNNEQYF. In nucleotides, the CDR3 is TGTGCCAGCAGTGGATGGGACAGACAGAATAACGAGCAGTACTTC.

The chain is built from TRBV29-1 and TRBJ2-3; TRBD1 might be the D (5 bases). V was cut by 3 bases and J by 1 base, with 11 bases left in between. Germline loops: CDR1 SQVTM, CDR2 ANQGSEA. This CDR3 has 14 residues. The CDR3 DNA reads TGCAGCGTTGATTCCAGGGAACGCACAGATACGCAGTATTTT. Translating it yields CSVDSRERTDTQYF.

This chain links TRBV7-2 with TRBJ1-4; TRBD1 is a possible D gene (5 bases). This CDR3 has 15 residues. The germline V gene has CDR1 SGHTA and CDR2 FQGNSA. V lost 1 base and J 6 bases, leaving 12 bases between the germline ends. As DNA, the CDR3 is TGTGCCAGCAGCTTAGATAGGGTCAGGGATGAAAAACTGTTTTTT. Translated: CASSLDRVRDEKLFF.

This chain connects TRBV5-4 to TRBJ1-1, with 8 bases identical to TRBD1. This CDR3 spans 15 amino acids. The germline V gene encodes CDR1 SGHNT and CDR2 YYREEE (reference sequence). V lost 0 bases and J lost 5; bases outside the gene matches: 6. The CDR3 DNA follows: TGTGCCAGCAGCTTGGACTGGGACAGGAGTACTGAAGCTTTCTTT. Protein: CASSLDWDRSTEAFF.

The chain couples TRBV7-2 to TRBJ2-1, with a possible D match to TRBD2 (5 bases). The CDR3 runs to 17 residues. Germline loops: CDR1 SGHTA, CDR2 FQGNSA. Trimming left V 3 bases short and J 0 bases short, with 15 bases between. The CDR3 sequence is CASSLASPRSSYNEQFF. The CDR3 coding sequence is TGTGCCAGCAGCTTGGCTAGCCCCCGGAGCTCCTACAATGAGCAGTTCTTC.

This sequence joins TRBV6-5 and TRBJ1-2; 7 nucleotides agree with TRBD1. V lost 6 bases to trimming and J lost 1 base; unmatched junction nucleotides: 5. Germline CDR1 MNHEY, CDR2 SVGAGI. The CDR3 is made up of 14 amino acids. The chain's CDR3 is CASRPGGNNYGYTF. As DNA, the CDR3 is TGTGCCAGCAGACCAGGGGGTAATAACTATGGCTACACCTTC.

V is TRBV30 and J is TRBJ2-2; TRBD2 matches at 7 bases. V was clipped by 5 bases and J by 6 bases; unmatched bases: 3. CDR3 size: 12 residues. Germline loops: CDR1 GTSNPN, CDR2 SVGIG (reference sequence). The CDR3 reads CAWGGGSGELFF. CDR3 DNA: TGTGCCTGGGGCGGGGGTTCCGGGGAGCTGTTTTTT.

The V and J genes are TRBV6-5 and TRBJ2-1, with 7 bases aligning to TRBD1. There are 14 residues in the CDR3. Germline CDR1 and CDR2: MNHEY and SVGAGI. V was pared by 0 bases and J by 6 bases, with 2 bases of the junction left unmatched. Here the CDR3 reads CASSYSPGGNEQFF. The DNA of the CDR3 is TGTGCCAGCAGTTACTCGCCAGGGGGCAATGAGCAGTTCTTC.